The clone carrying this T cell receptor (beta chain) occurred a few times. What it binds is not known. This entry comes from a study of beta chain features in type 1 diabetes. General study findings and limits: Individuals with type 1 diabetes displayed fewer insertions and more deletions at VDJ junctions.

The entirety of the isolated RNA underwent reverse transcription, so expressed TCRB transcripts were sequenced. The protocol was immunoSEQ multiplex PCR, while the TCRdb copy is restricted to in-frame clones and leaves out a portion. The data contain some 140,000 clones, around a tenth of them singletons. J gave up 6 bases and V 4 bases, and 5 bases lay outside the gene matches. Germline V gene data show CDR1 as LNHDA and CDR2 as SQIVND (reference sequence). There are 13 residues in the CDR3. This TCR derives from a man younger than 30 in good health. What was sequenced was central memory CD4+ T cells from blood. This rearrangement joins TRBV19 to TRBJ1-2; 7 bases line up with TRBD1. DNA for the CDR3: TGTGCCAGTAGTACCCAGACAGGGAATGGCTACACCTTC. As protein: CASSTQTGNGYTF.